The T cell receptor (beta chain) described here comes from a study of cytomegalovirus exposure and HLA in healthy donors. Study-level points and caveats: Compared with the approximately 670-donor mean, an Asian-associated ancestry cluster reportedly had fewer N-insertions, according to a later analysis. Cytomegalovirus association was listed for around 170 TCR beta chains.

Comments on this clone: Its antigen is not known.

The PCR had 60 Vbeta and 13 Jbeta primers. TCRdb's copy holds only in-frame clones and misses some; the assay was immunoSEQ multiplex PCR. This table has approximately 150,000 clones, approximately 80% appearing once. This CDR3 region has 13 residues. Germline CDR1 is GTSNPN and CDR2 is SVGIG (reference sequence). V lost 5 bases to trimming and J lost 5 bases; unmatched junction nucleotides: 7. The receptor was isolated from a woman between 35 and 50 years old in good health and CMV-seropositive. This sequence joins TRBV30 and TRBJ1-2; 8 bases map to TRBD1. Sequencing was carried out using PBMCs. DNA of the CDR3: TGTGCCTGGGGTCGGGACAGGCCTTATGGCTACACCTTC. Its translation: CAWGRDRPYGYTF.